The clone carrying this TCR beta chain was counted at least ten times. This sample is drawn from a study of neurological immune-mediated disorders. cDNA was made by 5'RACE with 10-nucleotide random UMIs. TCRdb reprocessed the 5' RACE reads with MiXCR, giving one entry per CDR3 protein. Found here are about 45,000 distinct CDR3 sequences, about 14% of them singletons; the top ten hold over 9.5%. Sample time point: longitudinal time-point 3. The specimen sequenced was PBMCs. This sequence originates from a man between 25 and 39 years old in good health.

The CDR3, as DNA: TGTGCCAGCAGTCCGCGGGACATCACCTACGAGCAGTACTTC. Translation gives CASSPRDITYEQYF. The chain combines TRBV28 with TRBJ2-7; tentatively, D is TRBD1 or TRBD2 (6 bases each). The V end was cut by 5 bases, the J end by 2 bases, with 13 bases between. The CDR3 consists of 14 residues. Germline lookup yields CDR1 MDHEN and CDR2 SYDVKM.